This T cell receptor beta chain was recorded in a study of T cells in Graves' hyperthyroidism and ophthalmopathy. Study at large: Blood from the periphery was taken at initial diagnosis, before any treatment.

For this clonotype: The antigen is undetermined.

Authors of the study amplified TCR beta CDR3 regions from RNA transcripts. With the HTBI primer set, the TCR CDR3 went through a first round of RT-PCR. TCRdb re-called the multiplex PCR reads with MiXCR, one entry per CDR3 protein. This sample has some 560,000 distinct CDR3 sequences; approximately 14% occur once, and the top ten carry around 7.3%. Study-level findings and limits: Most thyroid-expanded clonotypes above 0.001 were also found in blood. Through a model of 13 V-J features, ophthalmopathy was separated from stable hyperthyroidism.

The diagnostic basis comprised clinical symptoms, serum thyroxine and TRAb, thyroid ultrasound and orbital computed tomography. This CDR3 comprises 12 residues. The V end was cut by 9 bases, the J end by 1 base, with 9 bases between. The germline V gene encodes CDR1 ENHRY and CDR2 SYGVKD. The sample taken for sequencing was blood. This receptor was identified in a woman aged 30 to 39 with Graves' hyperthyroidism. The rearrangement uses TRBV10-3 and TRBJ1-1; D ambiguous. This CDR3 is CAIATANTEAFF. Written as DNA, the CDR3 is TGTGCCATTGCGACGGCGAACACTGAAGCTTTCTTT.